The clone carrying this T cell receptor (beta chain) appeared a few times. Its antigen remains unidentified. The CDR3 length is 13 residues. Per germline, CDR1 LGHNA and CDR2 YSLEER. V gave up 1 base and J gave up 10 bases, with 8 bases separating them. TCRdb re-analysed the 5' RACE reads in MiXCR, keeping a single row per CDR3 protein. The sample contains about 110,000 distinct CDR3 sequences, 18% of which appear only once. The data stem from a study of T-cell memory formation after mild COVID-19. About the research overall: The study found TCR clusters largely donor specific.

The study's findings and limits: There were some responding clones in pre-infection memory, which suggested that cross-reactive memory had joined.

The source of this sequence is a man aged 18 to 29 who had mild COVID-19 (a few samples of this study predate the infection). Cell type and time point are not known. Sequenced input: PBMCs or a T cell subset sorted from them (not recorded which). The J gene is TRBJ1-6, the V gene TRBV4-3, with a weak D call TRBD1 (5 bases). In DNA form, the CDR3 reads TGCGCCAGCAGCCAAGGCAGGGACTCACCCCTCCACTTT. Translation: CASSQGRDSPLHF.